Below, 8 T cell receptor beta chains from the same sample are listed, as sequenced in a study of response to subunit inactivated influenza vaccine listed by TCRdb under 2018. The receptor library was made with RT-PCR. Reads for this sample came from an Illumina HiSeq 2500. The raw public data were reprocessed by TCRdb itself: fastp quality trimming at Q25, MiXCR clonotype calling, in-frame beta chains only. Rows merge per CDR3 protein into single entries with the most common DNA and genes. The table for this sample lists around 520,000 distinct CDR3 sequences; roughly 10% of them were counted only once. The biggest ten clones account for roughly a tenth of the sample. Sequences were derived from PBMCs from blood, sampled on the day of vaccination. Receptors were obtained from a man in his fifties who received an inactivated influenza vaccine. Donor details come from another sample of the same person, matched by shared clones.

This clonotype occurred a few times. The rearrangement uses TRBV5-1 and TRBJ2-3; 8 nucleotides agree with TRBD2. The CDR3 runs to 16 residues. The germline V gene encodes CDR1 SGHRS and CDR2 YFSETQ. Germline trimming cut 0 bases from V and 2 bases from J; bases unmatched to any gene: 5. The CDR3 DNA reads as TGCGCCAGCAGCTTGGGGCGGGGGGCCAACACAGATACGCAGTATTTT. Its protein product is CASSLGRGANTDTQYF.

This clonotype was detected only a few times. The gene calls are TRBV6-5 and TRBJ1-4, with TRBD1 as a possible D gene (5 bases). V lost 2 bases and J 4 bases, leaving 23 bases between the germline ends. CDR3 length: 19 residues. Germline CDR1 reads MNHEY; CDR2 reads SVGAGI. The CDR3 spells CASSYGAGMPEEDNEKLFF. The CDR3 bases are TGTGCCAGCAGTTACGGGGCAGGGATGCCGGAAGAGGATAATGAAAAACTGTTTTTT.

This clonotype came up many times. The rearrangement links TRBV3-1 to TRBJ2-3; 13 positions agree with TRBD2. The CDR3 spans 17 residues. CDR1 and CDR2 (germline): LGHDT, YNNKEL (reference sequence). V shed 4 bases and J 4 bases; nucleotides not matched to a gene: 8. The CDR3 sequence: CASSLTSGGAWSDTQYF. The CDR3 DNA reads TGTGCCAGCAGCCTAACTAGCGGGGGGGCGTGGTCAGATACGCAGTATTTT.

Only a few counts were recorded for this clonotype. This sequence joins TRBV3-1 and TRBJ1-5; no definite D call. Germline V gene sequence: CDR1 LGHDT, CDR2 YNNKEL (reference sequence). The V end lost 4 bases, the J end lost 3 bases, and 10 bases lay between the germline ends. This CDR3 region has 14 residues. CDR3 in amino acids: CASSPGQINQPQHF. The CDR3 nucleotides read TGTGCCAGCAGCCCGGGTCAGATCAATCAGCCCCAGCATTTT. The full variable domain, in which reference TRBV3-1 and TRBJ1-5 provide the parts outside the CDR3, is DTAVSQTPKYLVTQMGNDKSIKCEQNLGHDTMYWYKQDSKKFLKIMFSYNNKELIINETVPNRFSPKSPDKAHLNLHINSLELGDSAVYFCASSPGQINQPQHFGDGTRLSIL.

V usage is TRBV14 and J usage is TRBJ2-1; 9 bases fit TRBD2. V trimming: 2 bases; J trimming: 6 bases; junction bases outside the gene matches: 8. Germline CDR1 is SGHDN and CDR2 is FVKESK. This CDR3 is 16 amino acids long. The CDR3: CASSQLAGNFVNEQFF. Here the CDR3 DNA reads TGTGCCAGCAGCCAACTAGCGGGAAATTTCGTCAATGAGCAGTTCTTC.

This clonotype was picked up a small number of times. J is TRBJ2-1 and V is TRBV20-1; 9 bases agree with TRBD1. V shed 5 bases, J shed 7 bases, and the junction held 6 bases outside the gene matches. Per germline, CDR1 DFQATT and CDR2 SNEGSKA (reference sequence). The CDR3 runs to 13 residues. CDR3 in amino acids: CSAGRQGVNEQFF. The DNA for the CDR3 is TGCAGTGCTGGAAGACAGGGGGTAAATGAGCAGTTCTTC.

The chain couples TRBV7-6 to TRBJ2-3; D gene uncertain. Trimming pared 1 base from V and 5 bases from J, leaving 19 bases between. The CDR3 spans 17 residues. Germline V lookup: CDR1 SGHVS, CDR2 FNYEAQ. The CDR3 nucleotides are TGTGCCAGCAGCTTAGAGGGCGTCGGTATTTTTCAAGATACGCAGTATTTT. It codes for CASSLEGVGIFQDTQYF.

Only a few counts were recorded for this clonotype. This rearrangement joins TRBV6-2 or TRBV6-3 to TRBJ1-5; D is perhaps TRBD1 (6 bases). The length of the CDR3 is 16 residues. Per germline, CDR1 MNHEY and CDR2 SVGEGT. V lost 6 bases and J lost 5, with 20 bases in between. CDR3 sequence (DNA): TGTGCCAGCAGCCGCCAAACCGGGACAAAGTATCAGCCCCAGCATTTT. It specifies CASSRQTGTKYQPQHF.